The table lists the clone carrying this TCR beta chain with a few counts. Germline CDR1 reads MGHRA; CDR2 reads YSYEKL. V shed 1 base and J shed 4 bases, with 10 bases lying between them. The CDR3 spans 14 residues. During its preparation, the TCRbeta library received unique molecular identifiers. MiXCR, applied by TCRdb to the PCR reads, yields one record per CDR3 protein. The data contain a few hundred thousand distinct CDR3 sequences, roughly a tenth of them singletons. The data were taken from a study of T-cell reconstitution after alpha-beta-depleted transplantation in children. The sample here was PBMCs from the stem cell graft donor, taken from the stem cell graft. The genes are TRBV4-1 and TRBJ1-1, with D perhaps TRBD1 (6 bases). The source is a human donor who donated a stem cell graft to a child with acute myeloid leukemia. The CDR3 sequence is CASSQVGGSTEAFF. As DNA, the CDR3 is TGCGCCAGCAGCCAAGTAGGGGGATCCACTGAAGCTTTCTTT.